Detailed here is one TCR beta chain. The assay was immunoSEQ multiplex PCR, and TCRdb's table has in-frame clones only and misses some. This table holds about 63,000 clones, approximately 95% found once. This sample is part of a study of cytomegalovirus exposure and HLA in healthy donors. The wider study: The same platform used for the 650 to 700 first-cohort repertoires was also used for the 130 or so validation repertoires, as a later analysis reported.

The source of this sequence is a woman aged 18-29 years in good health and CMV-seropositive. The sample consisted of PBMCs.

As DNA, the CDR3 is TGCAGCGTTGACGAGGGAAACACCATATATTTT. Its translation: CSVDEGNTIYF. The V gene is TRBV29-1, the J gene TRBJ1-3; D is unresolved. V was cut by 3 bases and J by 4 bases, with 4 bases left in between. The germline CDR1 and CDR2 sequences are SQVTM and ANQGSEA. The CDR3 totals 11 residues.